Below, 10 T cell receptor beta chains from the same sample are listed, as sequenced in a study of monozygotic twins with inflammatory bowel disease. Following a re-call of the 5' RACE reads, TCRdb has one entry per CDR3 protein and lacks DNA. The sample has about 450,000 distinct CDR3 sequences, and its top ten clones hold more than 2%. Sequencing was carried out using blood. These receptors were obtained from a human donor with ulcerative colitis or Crohn's disease, or a healthy co-twin of an affected twin (not recorded which).

CDR3 region: CSASVDSYEQYF. V and J are TRBV20-1 and TRBJ2-7. The CDR3 covers 12 residues. Germline CDR1 and CDR2: DFQATT and SNEGSKA (reference sequence).

The chain has TRBV12-3 or TRBV12-4 and TRBJ1-1; TCRdb lists TRBD1, though no DNA is available to test this call. This CDR3 is 11 amino acids long. The CDR3 is CASRPGPEAFF.

The V call is TRBV7-9, the J call TRBJ2-7; TCRdb's D call, TRBD2, is unchecked because there is no DNA. Germline V CDR1 and CDR2: SEHNR, FQNEAQ (reference sequence). The CDR3 is 15 residues long. CDR3 amino acids: CASSLVGLAGGEQYF.

The V and J genes are TRBV18 and TRBJ2-1; checking the TCRdb D call of TRBD2 is not possible without DNA. Germline V gene lookup returns CDR1 KGHSH and CDR2 LQKENI. This CDR3 is built from 17 residues. CDR3 amino acids: CASSQNQGLAAYNEQFF. The complete variable domain, with remaining parts taken from reference TRBV18 and TRBJ2-1, reads NAGVMQNPRHLVRRRGQEARLRCSPMKGHSHVYWYRQLPEEGLKFMVYLQKENIIDESGMPKERFSAEFPKEGPSILRIQQVVRGDSAAYFCASSQNQGLAAYNEQFFGPGTRLTVL.

The chain employs TRBV5-1 and TRBJ1-2. This CDR3 has 14 residues. Germline V gene sequence: CDR1 SGHRS, CDR2 YFSETQ. The CDR3 reads CASSLDGSSYGYTF.

V usage is TRBV29-1 and J usage is TRBJ1-6; TCRdb indicates TRBD1, and absent DNA this call remains unverified. Per the germline V gene, CDR1 is SQVTM and CDR2 is ANQGSEA. The CDR3 totals 12 residues. The CDR3: CSVGDLNSPLHF.

This chain links TRBV4-1 with TRBJ1-6; absent DNA, TCRdb's TRBD1 call cannot be checked. CDR3 length: 16 residues. Germline-derived CDR1 and CDR2 are MGHRA and YSYEKL. This CDR3 reads CASSQLAGTGNSPLHF.

The V call is TRBV20-1, the J call TRBJ2-5; no DNA is available, so the TRBD2 call from TCRdb remains unchecked. CDR1 and CDR2 (germline): DFQATT, SNEGSKA (reference sequence). The CDR3 consists of 14 residues. The CDR3: CSTSGGLSEETQYF.

The rearrangement uses TRBV7-2 and TRBJ1-1. The CDR3 loop spans 16 amino acids. Germline loops: CDR1 SGHTA, CDR2 FQGNSA. CDR3 loop: CASSLTGTQDHTEAFF. The full variable domain, completed using reference TRBV7-2 and TRBJ1-1, is GAGVSQSPSNKVTEKGKDVELRCDPISGHTALYWYRQSLGQGLEFLIYFQGNSAPDKSGLPSDRFSAERTGGSVSTLTIQRTQQEDSAVYLCASSLTGTQDHTEAFFGQGTRLTVV.

The rearrangement uses TRBV5-4 and TRBJ2-1. The germline V gene has CDR1 SGHNT and CDR2 YYREEE (reference sequence). There are 16 residues in the CDR3. This chain's CDR3 is CASSLTAGALYNEQFF.